This entry features one T cell receptor (beta chain) sequence. Antigen specificity is unknown. Preparation of the TCRbeta library was carried out with unique molecular identifiers. TCRdb called the PCR reads again in MiXCR, with one record for every CDR3 protein. Of 450,000 to 700,000 distinct CDR3 sequences in the sample, 25% to 30% are singletons; the top ten hold just over 35%. V was trimmed by 1 base and J by 0 bases, leaving 8 bases between them. The length of the CDR3 is 15 residues. The germline gives CDR1 MNHEY, CDR2 SVGAGI. The sample comes from a study of T-cell reconstitution after alpha-beta-depleted transplantation in children. Findings and limits, study-wide: When one year had passed after transplant, most T-cell counts and diversity came from newly produced T cells. By about two months after transplant, alpha-beta T cells reportedly arose from several hundred graft clones that had expanded. Recipient T cells and thymic progenitors that survived were the source of the high TCRbeta diversity seen at day 60 in some patients.

The sequence was collected from a boy under two years old with Wiskott-Aldrich syndrome, due to receive a stem cell transplant. The chain is built from TRBV6-5 and TRBJ2-3, with a possible D match to TRBD1 (5 bases). This sample comprised PBMCs, obtained before TCRalphabeta/CD19-depleted stem cell transplant. CDR3: CASSYYQGSTDTQYF. The CDR3 DNA reads as TGTGCCAGCAGTTACTATCAGGGAAGCACAGATACGCAGTATTTT.